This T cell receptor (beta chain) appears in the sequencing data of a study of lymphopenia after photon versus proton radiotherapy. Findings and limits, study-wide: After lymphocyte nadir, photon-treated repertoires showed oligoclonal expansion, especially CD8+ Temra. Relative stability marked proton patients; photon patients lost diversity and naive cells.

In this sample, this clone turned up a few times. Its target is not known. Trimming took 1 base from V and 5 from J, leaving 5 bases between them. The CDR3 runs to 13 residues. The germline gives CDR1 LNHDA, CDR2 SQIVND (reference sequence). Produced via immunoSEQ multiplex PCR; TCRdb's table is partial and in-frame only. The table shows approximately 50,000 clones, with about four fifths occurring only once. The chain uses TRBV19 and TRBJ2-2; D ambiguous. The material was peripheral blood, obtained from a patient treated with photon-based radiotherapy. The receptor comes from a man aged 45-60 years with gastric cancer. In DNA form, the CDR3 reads TGTGCCAGTAGTATAGCCATAACCGGGGAGCTGTTTTTT. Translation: CASSIAITGELFF.